A selection of T cell receptor beta chains follows, all from one sample in a study of blood T cell repertoires in COVID-19. Libraries were prepared by immunoSEQ multiplex PCR; TCRdb keeps only in-frame clonotypes and omits some of them. The table shows fewer than 450,000 clones, with around 87% occurring only once. The sequenced sample was peripheral blood. The receptors come from a woman between 45 and 65 years old with COVID-19, enrolled during active disease. The CDR3 runs from the conserved cysteine through the conserved F or W. Fields, in order: clone size, J gene, CDR3 length, V gene, D gene, CDR3 protein, CDR3 DNA. The D gene is left open where the match is weak. Expanded clones are given a class, and other clones once, few, many or no size at all.

NA TRBJ2-5 20 TRBV4-2 TRBD2 CASSARRTSGSSLGQETQYF TGTGCCAGCAGCGCGCGGAGGACTAGCGGGAGCAGCCTGGGCCAAGAGACCCAGTACTTC
NA TRBJ2-7 15 TRBV4-1 NA CASSQEVRFVHEQYF TGCGCCAGCAGCCAAGAAGTTAGATTCGTGCACGAGCAGTACTTC
NA TRBJ2-3 15 TRBV11-3 TRBD2 CASSLGTTRTDTQYF TGTGCCAGCAGCCTGGGGACTACTCGCACAGATACGCAGTATTTT
NA TRBJ1-2 14 TRBV6-5 NA CASSYSRVAYGYTF TGTGCCAGCAGTTACTCCCGGGTGGCCTATGGCTACACCTTC
NA TRBJ1-2 15 TRBV28 TRBD1 CASSRPGTGWGGYTF TGTGCCAGCAGTCGTCCCGGGACAGGATGGGGTGGCTACACCTTC
NA TRBJ1-1 16 TRBV5-4 NA CASSFDRSRSGAEAFF TGTGCCAGCAGCTTTGACAGGTCCCGAAGCGGCGCTGAAGCTTTCTTT
once TRBJ2-7 11 TRBV12-3/TRBV12-4 NA CASTSGGEQYF TGTGCCAGCACTTCCGGCGGGGAGCAGTACTTC
NA TRBJ2-7 16 TRBV27 TRBD1 CASSLSGFQGDDEQYF TGTGCCAGCAGTTTATCGGGCTTCCAGGGGGACGACGAGCAGTACTTC
NA TRBJ1-3 14 TRBV6-5 NA CASSTGGSGNTIYF TGTGCCAGCAGTACGGGGGGCTCTGGAAACACCATATATTTT
few TRBJ1-1 13 TRBV9 NA CASSQGQNTEAFF TGTGCCAGCAGCCAGGGACAGAACACTGAAGCTTTCTTT
NA TRBJ1-5 11 TRBV5-8 NA CASSRQQPQHF TGTGCCAGCAGCCGACAGCAGCCCCAGCATTTT
NA TRBJ2-7 12 TRBV19 NA CASSTRVGEQYF TGTGCCAGTAGTACCAGGGTAGGTGAGCAGTACTTC
NA TRBJ2-1 13 TRBV29-1 NA CSVGFLLYNEQFF TGCAGCGTTGGTTTCCTCCTTTACAATGAGCAGTTCTTC
NA TRBJ1-2 12 TRBV10-1 NA CASSGGNYGYTF TGCGCCAGCAGCGGGGGAAACTATGGCTACACCTTC
NA TRBJ2-2 16 TRBV4-3 TRBD1 CASSHQGAMNTGELFF TGCGCCAGCAGCCACCAGGGGGCGATGAACACCGGGGAGCTGTTTTTT
NA TRBJ2-3 12 TRBV7-9 NA CASSPRAGPQYF TGTGCCAGCAGCCCCCGAGCCGGTCCGCAGTATTTT
once TRBJ2-1 16 TRBV14 TRBD1 CASSQPGTDAYNEQFF TGTGCCAGCAGCCAACCTGGGACAGACGCCTACAATGAGCAGTTCTTC
NA TRBJ2-7 14 TRBV3-1/TRBV3-2 TRBD1 CASSLLGTGYEQYF TGTGCCAGCAGCCTCCTTGGGACAGGCTACGAGCAGTACTTC
NA TRBJ2-7 14 TRBV27 TRBD2 CASSLSPGGYEQYF TGTGCCAGCAGTTTATCTCCCGGGGGGTACGAGCAGTACTTC
NA TRBJ2-5 12 TRBV3-1/TRBV3-2 NA CASSQGGETQYF TGTGCCAGCAGCCAGGGAGGCGAGACCCAGTACTTC
NA TRBJ1-3 14 TRBV30 NA CAGLLLNSGNTIYF TGTGCCGGTTTACTCCTAAACTCTGGAAACACCATATATTTT
NA TRBJ1-1 12 TRBV6-6 TRBD1 CASSPRGPEAFF TGTGCCAGCAGTCCAAGGGGGCCTGAAGCTTTCTTT
NA TRBJ2-5 17 TRBV15 TRBD2 CATSRVSGTRPESTQYF TGTGCCACCAGCAGAGTGTCGGGGACTAGACCCGAAAGCACCCAGTACTTC
NA TRBJ2-5 15 TRBV21-1 NA CASSKNSGGEETQYF TGTGCCAGCAGCAAAAACAGCGGCGGAGAAGAGACCCAGTACTTC
NA TRBJ1-2 14 TRBV5-6 NA CASGRGRKNYGYTF TGTGCCAGCGGTAGGGGTAGGAAAAACTATGGCTACACCTTC
few TRBJ2-5 16 TRBV4-1 TRBD2 CASSQIPTPTREAQYF TGCGCCAGCAGCCAAATTCCCACTCCCACCCGGGAGGCCCAGTACTTC
NA TRBJ1-2 16 TRBV5-1 TRBD1 CASSIDPGQVNYGYTF TGCGCCAGCAGCATCGACCCGGGACAGGTTAACTATGGCTACACCTTC
once TRBJ1-1 13 TRBV6-4 TRBD1 CASRAGGNTEAFF TGTGCCAGCAGAGCAGGGGGTAACACTGAAGCTTTCTTT
NA TRBJ1-1 13 TRBV6-4 NA CASSDGGDTEAFF TGTGCCAGCAGTGACGGAGGGGACACTGAAGCTTTCTTT
NA TRBJ1-1 15 TRBV4-1 TRBD1 CASSTRGQGYTEAFF TGCGCCAGCAGCACACGGGGACAGGGGTACACTGAAGCTTTCTTT
NA TRBJ1-4 11 TRBV20-1 NA CSASRGEKLFF TGCAGTGCTAGCAGGGGCGAGAAACTGTTTTTT
once TRBJ2-5 16 TRBV11-2 TRBD2 CASSKTSGSGRETQYF TGTGCCAGCAGCAAGACTAGCGGGAGTGGAAGAGAGACCCAGTACTTC
once TRBJ2-2 14 TRBV18 TRBD1 CASSPETGTGELFF TGTGCCAGCTCACCAGAGACAGGGACCGGGGAGCTGTTTTTT
once TRBJ1-1 14 TRBV10-3 TRBD1 CAISADRGVTEAFF TGTGCCATCAGTGCTGACAGGGGCGTCACTGAAGCTTTCTTT
NA TRBJ1-1 14 TRBV4-3 TRBD1 CASSQGTGTTEAFF TGCGCCAGCAGCCAAGGGACAGGGACGACTGAAGCTTTCTTT
NA TRBJ1-4 15 TRBV6-2/TRBV6-3 NA CASSYRQGYNEKLFF TGTGCCAGCAGTTACCGCCAGGGCTATAATGAAAAACTGTTTTTT
NA TRBJ1-5 12 TRBV27 NA CASSGGDQPQHF TGTGCCAGCAGTGGAGGGGATCAGCCCCAGCATTTT
NA TRBJ2-7 17 TRBV7-2 TRBD2 CASSLYSAGGVPYEQYF TGTGCCAGCAGCTTATACTCAGCGGGAGGGGTGCCCTACGAGCAGTACTTC
NA TRBJ2-1 15 TRBV10-3 NA CAIREQGLPVDEQFF TGTGCCATCAGGGAACAGGGTCTCCCCGTGGATGAGCAGTTCTTC
NA TRBJ1-1 15 TRBV6-5 NA CASSHGRARDTEAFF TGTGCCAGCAGCCACGGGAGGGCGCGAGATACTGAAGCTTTCTTT
NA TRBJ2-7 13 TRBV7-9 TRBD1 CAGGTGGDYEQYF TGTGCCGGTGGGACAGGGGGTGACTACGAGCAGTACTTC
NA TRBJ2-7 14 TRBV6-5 NA CASSYWGGNYEQYF TGTGCCAGCAGTTACTGGGGAGGTAACTACGAGCAGTACTTC
NA TRBJ2-1 16 TRBV6-6 NA CASSYSRSGSYNEQFF TGTGCCAGCAGTTACTCGCGTAGCGGTTCCTACAATGAGCAGTTCTTC
NA TRBJ2-3 18 TRBV5-8 TRBD2 CASSLVWTSGTRTDTQYF TGTGCCAGCAGCTTGGTCTGGACTAGCGGGACGAGGACAGATACGCAGTATTTT
NA TRBJ1-2 15 TRBV5-6 NA CASSTGAWGGEGYTF TGTGCCAGCAGCACTGGGGCATGGGGCGGCGAAGGCTACACCTTC
NA TRBJ2-5 11 TRBV3-1/TRBV3-2 NA CASSQVVTQYF TGTGCCAGCAGCCAAGTCGTGACCCAGTACTTC
NA TRBJ2-5 14 TRBV18 NA CASSLTRTQETQYF TGTGCCAGCTCACTAACCAGAACCCAAGAGACCCAGTACTTC
NA TRBJ1-6 14 TRBV11-2 TRBD1 CASSFRTGASPLHF TGTGCCAGCAGCTTCAGGACAGGGGCCTCACCCCTCCACTTT
NA TRBJ2-5 15 TRBV5-1 TRBD1 CASSRDTGGVETQYF TGCGCCAGCAGCCGAGATACAGGGGGCGTAGAGACCCAGTACTTC
NA TRBJ1-1 15 TRBV5-5 TRBD1 CASSLQGQGVTEAFF TGTGCCAGCAGCTTGCAGGGACAGGGGGTCACTGAAGCTTTCTTT